This TCR beta chain originates from a study of Ad26.COV2.S vaccination and SARS-CoV-2 variants. Regarding treatment: 15 to 20 received Ad26.COV2.S at low or high dose, single or two shots; 5 received placebo; per-sample allocation not given. It was on day 63 after the first vaccine or placebo injection that samples were taken. This person who donated was an adult of 18-55 years in Boston. The CDR3 sequence is 17 residues long. Trimming at V came to 4 bases and at J to 2 bases, leaving 16 bases not matched to a gene. The V gene's germline CDR1 is SQVTM and CDR2 ANQGSEA. Using immunoSEQ multiplex PCR, the repertoire was profiled, and TCRdb retains in-frame clones only, with some absent. This table has some 300,000 clones, around four fifths appearing once.

The clonotype was recovered from a person aged 18-60 years who received the Ad26.COV2.S COVID-19 vaccine or a placebo. This sample comprised peripheral blood, obtained in a trial of Ad26.COV2.S vaccine versus placebo. The chain carries TRBV29-1 and TRBJ1-2, with 7 nucleotides matching TRBD1. This chain's CDR3 is CSVAYPPKDRLNYGYTF. Written as DNA, the CDR3 is TGCAGCGTTGCTTACCCACCGAAGGACAGGCTAAACTATGGCTACACCTTC.